The 20 T cell receptor beta chains presented below share a single source sample, sequenced in a study of T cell responses to AZD1222 COVID-19 vaccine. Assay: immunoSEQ multiplex PCR; the TCRdb copy retains only in-frame clones and omits some. Of around 130,000 clones listed, more than 80% are singletons. The source was peripheral blood, collected 28 days after the second dose of the MenACWY control vaccine. The receptors originated from an adult who received the MenACWY meningococcal vaccine as a control.

The J gene is TRBJ1-2, the V gene TRBV6-5; D is possibly TRBD1 (6 bases). This CDR3 is built from 15 residues. The V gene's germline CDR1 is MNHEY and CDR2 SVGAGI. The V end lost 6 bases, the J end lost 4 bases, and 18 bases lay between the germline ends. CDR3 in amino acids: CASSPPGGPGYGYTF. Written as DNA, the CDR3 is TGTGCCAGCAGCCCCCCGGGGGGCCCGGGCTATGGCTACACCTTC.

The chain joins TRBV28 to TRBJ2-7; the D gene is possibly TRBD2 (6 bases). The CDR3 sequence is 14 residues long. CDR1 is MDHEN and CDR2 is SYDVKM in the germline V gene. Trimming took off 2 bases at V and 3 bases at J, with 11 bases between the two ends. The CDR3 sequence: CASSLRGGIYEQYF. DNA of the CDR3: TGTGCCAGCAGTTTACGGGGCGGGATCTACGAGCAGTACTTC.

The chain joins TRBV14 to TRBJ1-2; TRBD1 might be the D (5 bases). CDR3 size: 16 residues. CDR1 and CDR2 from the germline V gene are SGHDN and FVKESK. Trimming removed 4 bases from V and 3 bases from J, with 18 bases in between. Here the CDR3 reads CASSPISTEWHYGYTF. As DNA, the CDR3 is TGTGCCAGCAGCCCGATCTCGACAGAGTGGCACTATGGCTACACCTTC. The whole variable domain, filled in from reference TRBV14 and TRBJ1-2, reads EAGVTQFPSHSVIEKGQTVTLRCDPISGHDNLYWYRRVMGKEIKFLLHFVKESKQDESGMPNNRFLAERTGGTYSTLKVQPAELEDSGVYFCASSPISTEWHYGYTFGSGTRLTVV.

CDR3 amino acids: CASSHPGQSNQPQHF. The CDR3 DNA follows: TGTGCCAGCAGTCACCCGGGACAGAGCAATCAGCCCCAGCATTTT. This chain connects TRBV28 to TRBJ1-5, with 7 bases aligning to TRBD1. Germline CDR1 is MDHEN and CDR2 is SYDVKM. CDR3 size: 15 residues. J lost 1 base, V lost 5 bases, and 5 bases had no gene match.

The chain combines TRBV7-2 with TRBJ1-5, with no clear D. CDR1 and CDR2 (germline): SGHTA, FQGNSA. V was shortened by 5 bases and J by 0 bases, with 14 bases between the two germline ends. The CDR3 has 16 residues. The CDR3 nucleotides are TGTGCCAGCAGCCTCTCGGGCGGCTATAGCAATCAGCCCCAGCATTTT. Amino acids: CASSLSGGYSNQPQHF.

This chain joins TRBV5-6 and TRBJ1-6, with 7 bases lining up with TRBD1. Germline loops: CDR1 SGHDT, CDR2 YYEEEE. The CDR3 runs to 14 residues. V shed 2 bases, J shed 5 bases, and the junction held 1 base outside the gene matches. CDR3 nucleotides: TGTGCCAGCAGCTTCGGGACAGATAATTCACCCCTCCACTTT. Amino acids: CASSFGTDNSPLHF.

This chain uses TRBV7-2 with TRBJ1-3, with unresolved D. Germline V gene data show CDR1 as SGHTA and CDR2 as FQGNSA. V was cut by 5 bases and J by 4 bases, with 9 bases left in between. This CDR3 is built from 13 residues. CDR3: CASSNQDGNTIYF. CDR3 coding DNA: TGTGCCAGCAGCAACCAGGACGGAAACACCATATATTTT.

The genes are TRBV27 and TRBJ2-7, with D possibly being TRBD2 (6 bases). Germline V gene sequence: CDR1 MNHEY, CDR2 SMNVEV (reference sequence). The V end lost 4 bases, the J end lost 0 bases, and 13 bases lay between the germline ends. The CDR3 length is 15 residues. CDR3 bases: TGTGCCAGCAGTTCGGCTGTCGGGAGCTCCTACGAGCAGTACTTC. It encodes CASSSAVGSSYEQYF.

J is TRBJ2-6 and V is TRBV5-6, with D possibly being TRBD1 or TRBD2 (6 bases each). The germline V gene has CDR1 SGHDT and CDR2 YYEEEE. The V gene lost 3 bases and the J gene lost 2 bases, with 12 bases spanning the gap. There are 16 residues in the CDR3. CDR3 sequence: CASSWGAATGANVLTF. The DNA for the CDR3 is TGTGCCAGCAGCTGGGGGGCAGCAACTGGGGCCAACGTCCTGACTTTC.

The chain uses TRBV5-4 and TRBJ2-7, with 8 bases identical to TRBD2. V shed 0 bases and J 4 bases; nucleotides not matched to a gene: 18. Per the germline V gene, CDR1 is SGHNT and CDR2 is YYREEE (reference sequence). This CDR3 contains 19 residues. CDR3 sequence reads: CASSLGGPAGGGVGYEQYF. As DNA, the CDR3 is TGTGCCAGCAGCTTGGGAGGTCCGGCGGGAGGTGGGGTGGGATACGAGCAGTACTTC.

J is TRBJ2-1 and V is TRBV19; 8 bases map to TRBD2. CDR3 length: 15 amino acids. Germline-derived CDR1 and CDR2 are LNHDA and SQIVND (reference sequence). J was trimmed by 9 bases and V by 1 base; bases with no gene match: 8. As DNA, the CDR3 is TGTGCCAGTAGTATAGGGGGCGGGAGGAGTATTGAGCAGTTCTTC. This codes for CASSIGGGRSIEQFF.

The chain carries TRBV2 and TRBJ2-7, with TRBD2 as a possible D gene (6 bases). There are 14 residues in the CDR3. Trimming pared 3 bases from V and 7 bases from J, leaving 16 bases between. Germline CDR1 is SNHLY and CDR2 is FYNNEI. Here the CDR3 reads CASSEDLGGGEQYF. As DNA, the CDR3 is TGTGCCAGCAGTGAGGACCTCGGGGGAGGTGAGCAGTACTTC.

J is TRBJ1-1 and V is TRBV30, with unresolved D. V gave up 0 bases and J gave up 4 bases, with 12 bases separating them. Per the germline V gene, CDR1 is GTSNPN and CDR2 is SVGIG (reference sequence). The CDR3 contains 14 residues. CDR3: CAWSVHLTATEAFF. CDR3 bases: TGTGCCTGGAGTGTACATCTAACGGCCACTGAAGCTTTCTTT. The full variable domain, in which reference TRBV30 and TRBJ1-1 provide the parts outside the CDR3, is SQTIHQWPATLVQPVGSPLSLECTVEGTSNPNLYWYRQAAGRGLQLLFYSVGIGQISSEVPQNLSASRPQDRQFILSSKKLLLSDSGFYLCAWSVHLTATEAFFGQGTRLTVV.

This clone was seen a few times. Here the CDR3 reads CASSKQTPGLAGLTDTQYF. DNA of the CDR3: TGTGCCAGCAGCAAACAGACGCCGGGACTAGCGGGATTAACAGATACGCAGTATTTT. V and J are TRBV9 and TRBJ2-3, with 13 bases aligning to TRBD2. There are 19 residues in the CDR3. J was trimmed by 3 bases and V by 4 bases; bases with no gene match: 14. CDR1 and CDR2 from the germline V gene are SGDLS and YYNGEE.

The V gene is TRBV4-1, the J gene TRBJ1-5; D unclear. The CDR3 has 14 residues. Per the germline V gene, CDR1 is MGHRA and CDR2 is YSYEKL. V lost 0 bases and J 0 bases, leaving 3 bases between the germline ends. The chain's CDR3 is CASSQDGSNQPQHF. CDR3 DNA: TGCGCCAGCAGCCAAGATGGTAGCAATCAGCCCCAGCATTTT.

The chain combines TRBV5-1 with TRBJ2-1; TRBD2 might be the D (7 bases). CDR1 and CDR2 from the germline V gene are SGHRS and YFSETQ. The V end was cut by 4 bases, the J end by 0 bases, with 14 bases between. This CDR3 is 16 amino acids long. CDR3 loop: CASSPGGTSSYNEQFF. The CDR3 nucleotides are TGCGCCAGCAGCCCGGGGGGCACGAGCTCCTACAATGAGCAGTTCTTC.

The V and J genes are TRBV3-1 (or the pseudogene TRBV3-2) and TRBJ2-7; D is possibly TRBD2 (6 bases). The CDR3 extends over 15 amino acids. Deletions cut 2 bases from V and 0 bases from J, with 11 bases between. In germline, CDR1 is LGHDT, CDR2 YNNKEL (reference sequence). In DNA form, the CDR3 reads TGTGCCAGCAGCCAATTAAAGACTAGCTCCTACGAGCAGTACTTC. It translates to CASSQLKTSSYEQYF.

V and J are TRBV24-1 and TRBJ1-5; 8 bases fit TRBD1. Germline V gene data show CDR1 as KGHDR and CDR2 as SFDVKD. After removal of 8 bases from V and 5 bases from J, the junction contained 4 bases not matched to a gene. This CDR3 is 13 amino acids long. The CDR3 nucleotides are TGTGCCACCAATGACAGGGGAGATCAGCCCCAGCATTTT. The encoded protein is CATNDRGDQPQHF.

The J gene is TRBJ2-2, the V gene TRBV7-3, with D unresolved. CDR3 length equals 12 residues. From germline, CDR1 is SGHTA and CDR2 FQGTGA. The V end lost 6 bases, the J end lost 3 bases, and 5 bases lay between the germline ends. CDR3 nucleotide sequence: TGTGCCAGCAGGAAAGACACCGGGGAGCTGTTTTTT. Encoded protein: CASRKDTGELFF.

The CDR3 region has the DNA TGTGCCAGCAGCTTAGATCCAGGGCCCTACGAGCAGTACTTC. This encodes CASSLDPGPYEQYF. The rearrangement links TRBV11-2 to TRBJ2-7; D may be TRBD1 (5 bases). This CDR3 has 14 residues. Germline V CDR1 and CDR2: SGHAT, FQNNGV. V lost 0 bases and J lost 2, with 8 bases in between.